This TCR beta chain was recovered during a study of shared clonotypes between healthy human individuals. Naive CD8 cells were CD45RO-negative, positively selected for CCR7, excluding terminally differentiated effector memory CD45RA+ cells. Study-wide points: Shared clonotypes: approximately 5% naive CD4, around 3.5% naive CD8, less than 2.5% memory CD4, around 0.4% memory CD8. Represented diversity (both genetic and exposure-history) was limited by the small number of donors. It was only blood that was sampled, and tissue repertoires likely differ.

A note on this clone: The antigen is not known.

The data were produced by immunoSEQ multiplex PCR, yet TCRdb's version contains in-frame clones alone and is incomplete. The sample contains about 2.1 million clones, about 93% of which appear only once. From germline, CDR1 is MNHEY and CDR2 SMNVEV (reference sequence). Between the trimmed V and J ends, which lost 7 bases and 2 bases, there was a span of 18 bases. The length of the CDR3 is 15 residues. What was sequenced was naive CD8+ T cells from PBMCs. V usage is TRBV27 and J usage is TRBJ2-7; D perhaps matches TRBD2 (6 bases). This TCR was recovered from a man between 18 and 29 years old in good health. Some clones in this sample may be carry-over from other donors' samples. The CDR3 loop reads CASTHLGSLTYEQYF. The CDR3 DNA reads TGTGCCAGCACCCATCTCGGGAGCCTTACCTACGAGCAGTACTTC.